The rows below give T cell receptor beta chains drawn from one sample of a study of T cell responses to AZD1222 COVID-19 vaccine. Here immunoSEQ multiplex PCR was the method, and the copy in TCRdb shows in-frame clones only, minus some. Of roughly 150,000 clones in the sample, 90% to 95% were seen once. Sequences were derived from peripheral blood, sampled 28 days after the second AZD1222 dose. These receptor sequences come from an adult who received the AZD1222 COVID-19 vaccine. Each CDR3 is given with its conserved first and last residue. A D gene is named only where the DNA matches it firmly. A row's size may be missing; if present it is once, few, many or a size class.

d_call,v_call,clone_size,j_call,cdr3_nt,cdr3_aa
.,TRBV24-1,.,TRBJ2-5,TGTGCCACCAGTGCCCTCGGTCCAGGGACAGAGACCCAGTACTTC,CATSALGPGTETQYF
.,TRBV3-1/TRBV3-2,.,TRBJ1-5,TGTGCCAGCAGCCAAGAAGGACAGCCTCATCAGCCCCAGCATTTT,CASSQEGQPHQPQHF
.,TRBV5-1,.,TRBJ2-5,TGCGCCAGCAGCTTACAAGAGACCCAGTACTTC,CASSLQETQYF
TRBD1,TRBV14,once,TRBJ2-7,TGTGCCAGCAGCCAAGGGACAGGGGGCTTCTACGAGCAGTACTTC,CASSQGTGGFYEQYF
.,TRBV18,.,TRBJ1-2,TGTGCCAGCTCACCACCCGTTGGGGAATCCTATGGCTACACCTTC,CASSPPVGESYGYTF
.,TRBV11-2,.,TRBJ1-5,TGTGCCAGCAGCTTATACCAGGGTATTAATCAGCCCCAGCATTTT,CASSLYQGINQPQHF
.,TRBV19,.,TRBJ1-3,TGTGCCAGTAGTATAGTATCCAACTCTGGAAACACCATATATTTT,CASSIVSNSGNTIYF
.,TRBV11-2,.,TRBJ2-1,TGTGCCAGCAGCTTCAGGGGCCGCTACAATGAGCAGTTCTTC,CASSFRGRYNEQFF
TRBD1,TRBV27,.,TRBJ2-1,TGTGCCAGCAGTCCGCTGCAGGGGGTAAGCTCCTACAATGAGCAGTTCTTC,CASSPLQGVSSYNEQFF
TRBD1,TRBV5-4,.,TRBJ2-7,TGTGCCAGCAGCCGAACACAGGGGTTGTTCGGCGAGCAGTACTTC,CASSRTQGLFGEQYF
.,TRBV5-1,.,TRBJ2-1,TGCGCCAGCAGCTCGGGCGAGGGACCTTACAATGAGCAGTTCTTC,CASSSGEGPYNEQFF
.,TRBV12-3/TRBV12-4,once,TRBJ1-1,TGTGCCAGCAGTTCGGGCAGGTACACTGAAGCTTTCTTT,CASSSGRYTEAFF
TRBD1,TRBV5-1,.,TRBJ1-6,TGCGCCAGCAGCTCGACAGGGGCCGATTCACCCCTCCACTTT,CASSSTGADSPLHF
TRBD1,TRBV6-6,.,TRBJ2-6,TGTGCCAGCAGTCGGGGACAGGGGTTGTCTGGGGCCAACGTCCTGACTTTC,CASSRGQGLSGANVLTF
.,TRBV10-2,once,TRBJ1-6,TGCGCCAGCAGTGAGATCGGAGGGAGCTCCTATAATTCACCCCTCCACTTT,CASSEIGGSSYNSPLHF
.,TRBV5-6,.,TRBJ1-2,TGTGCCAGCAGCTCGACTAACTATGGCTACACCTTC,CASSSTNYGYTF
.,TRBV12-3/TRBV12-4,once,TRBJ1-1,TGTGCCAGCAGTATTCTTTGGAACACTGAAGCTTTCTTT,CASSILWNTEAFF
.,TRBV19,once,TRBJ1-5,TGTGCCAGTAGTAGCCCCCCCGACGTACGAGGGCCCCAGCATTTT,CASSSPPDVRGPQHF
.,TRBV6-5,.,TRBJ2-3,TGTGCCATCAGCCGAGCTAGCGCAACAGATACGCAGTATTTT,CAISRASATDTQYF
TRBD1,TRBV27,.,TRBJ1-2,TGTGCCAGCAGTCGACAGGGGGTGAACTATGGCTACACCTTC,CASSRQGVNYGYTF
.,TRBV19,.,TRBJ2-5,TGTGCCAGTAGTATTGGGGTCCATGCGAAAGAGACCCAGTACTTC,CASSIGVHAKETQYF
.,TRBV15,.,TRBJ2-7,TGTGCCACCAGCAGAGATCCGGGCTCCTACGAGCAGTACTTC,CATSRDPGSYEQYF
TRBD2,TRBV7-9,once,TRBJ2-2,TGTGCCAGCAGCCCGACTAGCGGGAGCGGGACCGGGGAGCTGTTTTTT,CASSPTSGSGTGELFF
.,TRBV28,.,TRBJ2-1,TGTGCCAGCAGTCGGTCCGGGGCCGAGCAGTTCTTC,CASSRSGAEQFF
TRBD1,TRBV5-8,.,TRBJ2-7,TGTGCCAGCAGCTTTCCGGACAGGGTGTGGGTTTCCTACGAGCAGTACTTC,CASSFPDRVWVSYEQYF
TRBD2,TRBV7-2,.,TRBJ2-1,TGTGCCAGCAGCCTGAGCGGGAGTTCGTACAATGAGCAGTTCTTC,CASSLSGSSYNEQFF
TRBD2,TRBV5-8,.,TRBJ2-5,TGTGCCAGCAGCTTGGTCGTTGCTAGCGGGCTCCAAGAGACCCAGTACTTC,CASSLVVASGLQETQYF
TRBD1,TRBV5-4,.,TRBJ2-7,TGTGCCAGCAGCATCTGGGACAGAGCTTACGAGCAGTACTTC,CASSIWDRAYEQYF
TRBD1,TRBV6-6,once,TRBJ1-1,TGTGCCAGCAGTTACAAGACAGGGGGTAACACTGAAGCTTTCTTT,CASSYKTGGNTEAFF
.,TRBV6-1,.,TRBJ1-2,TGTGCCAGCAGTGAAACGGGCGGCTATGGCTACACCTTC,CASSETGGYGYTF
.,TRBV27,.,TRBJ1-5,TGTGCCAGCAGTCAAAGTGCCGGGGTCACGGATCAGCCCCAGCATTTT,CASSQSAGVTDQPQHF
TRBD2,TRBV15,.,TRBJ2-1,TGTGCCACCAGCAGAGTAGCGGGAGGCTACAATGAGCAGTTCTTC,CATSRVAGGYNEQFF
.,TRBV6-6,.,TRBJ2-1,TGTGCCAGCAGACACAGTGGTCGGGTGAGCAATGAGCAGTTCTTC,CASRHSGRVSNEQFF